Reported below is one T cell receptor (beta chain). Antigen specificity is unknown. Via MiXCR, TCRdb re-called the RT-PCR reads, giving one row per CDR3 protein. The sample holds approximately 570,000 distinct CDR3 sequences, roughly 8.2% seen once. Trimming pared 0 bases from V and 2 bases from J, leaving 18 bases between. CDR1 DFQATT and CDR2 SNEGSKA come from the germline V gene (reference sequence). The CDR3 contains 17 residues. The record originates from a study of response to subunit inactivated influenza vaccine. Regarding the study as a whole: Few additional T cells are recruited per seasonal influenza vaccination, authors suggested.

This clonotype was sampled from a man aged 50 to 75 who received an inactivated influenza vaccine. J is TRBJ2-3 and V is TRBV20-1; D unclear. The sequencing used PBMCs from blood, collected less than 30 months after vaccination. The CDR3 protein is CSARDAAEWEFTDTQYF. CDR3 nucleotides: TGCAGTGCTAGAGATGCGGCGGAGTGGGAATTCACAGATACGCAGTATTTT.